One and the same sample provided the 15 T cell receptor beta chains below, sequenced in a study of cytomegalovirus exposure and HLA in healthy donors. The data were produced by immunoSEQ multiplex PCR, yet TCRdb's version contains in-frame clones alone and is incomplete. The sample carries around 250,000 clones, around 87% recorded once. Sample: PBMCs. The origin of the receptors is a woman aged 18 to 35 in good health and CMV-seronegative.

Remarks on this clone: Mismatch with germline at one junction end may stem from a read error. The rearrangement uses TRBV28 and TRBJ2-7, with D hard to call. The CDR3 has 14 amino acids. Germline values: CDR1 MDHEN, CDR2 SYDVKM. The CDR3 nucleotides are TGTGCCAGCACTTTAGGGCAAGTAACCTACGAGCAGTACTTC. As protein: CASTLGQVTYEQYF. Full variable domain (remainder filled in from reference TRBV28 and TRBJ2-7): DVKVTQSSRYLVKRTGEKVFLECVQDMDHENMFWYRQDPGLGLRLIYFSYDVKMKEKGDIPEGYSVSREKKERFSLILESASTNQTSMYLCASTLGQVTYEQYFGPGTRLTVT.

The chain carries TRBV10-3 and TRBJ1-6; perhaps TRBD1 as D (6 bases). Looked up from germline, CDR1 is ENHRY and CDR2 is SYGVKD. The CDR3 spans 15 residues. V was clipped by 7 bases and J by 7 bases, with 17 bases between them. This CDR3 is CAITQGLAENSPLHF. DNA for the CDR3: TGTGCCATCACCCAGGGGTTAGCCGAAAATTCACCCCTCCACTTT.

V is TRBV29-1 and J is TRBJ1-3; weak D call: TRBD1 (5 bases). The V and J ends lost 4 bases and 4 bases respectively, with 14 bases between them. Germline values: CDR1 SQVTM, CDR2 ANQGSEA. The CDR3 contains 14 residues. CDR3 residues: CSVVDGGGGNTIYF. Written as DNA, the CDR3 is TGCAGCGTTGTGGACGGGGGAGGAGGAAACACCATATATTTT. The whole variable domain, filled in from reference TRBV29-1 and TRBJ1-3, reads SAVISQKPSRDICQRGTSLTIQCQVDSQVTMMFWYRQQPGQSLTLIATANQGSEATYESGFVIDKFPISRPNLTFSTLTVSNMSPEDSSIYLCSVVDGGGGNTIYFGEGSWLTVV.

This sequence joins TRBV2 and TRBJ2-5; 7 bases match TRBD2. The CDR3 totals 15 residues. The J segment lost 2 bases and the V segment lost 6 bases, leaving 9 bases of the junction unmatched. Looked up from germline, CDR1 is SNHLY and CDR2 is FYNNEI. CDR3 protein: CASSRTGLQQETQYF. In nucleotides, the CDR3 is TGTGCCAGCAGCCGCACGGGACTACAACAAGAGACCCAGTACTTC.

Only one count was recorded for this clone. This chain uses TRBV11-2 with TRBJ2-2; 10 positions agree with TRBD1. The CDR3 is 15 residues long. In germline, CDR1 is SGHAT, CDR2 FQNNGV. With 6 bases clipped from V and 3 bases from J, the junction kept 4 bases outside the gene matches. In nucleotides, the CDR3 is TGTGCCAGCAGGCGACAGGGGGCGGACACCGGGGAGCTGTTTTTT. Amino acids: CASRRQGADTGELFF.

The chain carries TRBV5-1 and TRBJ2-7; D is undetermined. This CDR3 comprises 16 residues. Germline V gene lookup returns CDR1 SGHRS and CDR2 YFSETQ. Trimming removed 1 base from V and 0 bases from J, with 14 bases in between. Written as DNA, the CDR3 is TGCGCCAGCAGCTTGATCGTTCCGCCAGGCTCCTACGAGCAGTACTTC. This codes for CASSLIVPPGSYEQYF.

The chain has TRBV28 and TRBJ2-7, with D tentatively TRBD1 (6 bases). Trimming left V 3 bases short and J 3 bases short, with 12 bases between. In germline, CDR1 is MDHEN, CDR2 SYDVKM. This CDR3 region has 14 residues. The CDR3 DNA reads TGTGCCAGCAGTTTTTTCAGGGGCTACTACGAGCAGTACTTC. Translating it yields CASSFFRGYYEQYF.

This clone appeared once. V and J are TRBV6-6 and TRBJ2-2; 8 bases are a match to TRBD2. The germline CDR1 and CDR2 sequences are MNHNY and SVGAGI (reference sequence). The V and J ends lost 4 bases and 6 bases, in that order; junction bases with no gene match: 1. This CDR3 is 13 amino acids long. The CDR3 DNA sequence: TGTGCCAGCAGTTGGCGGGGGGCCGGGGAGCTGTTTTTT. This gives the protein CASSWRGAGELFF.

This chain joins TRBV10-3 and TRBJ1-1; D might be TRBD1 (5 bases). Germline V gene sequence: CDR1 ENHRY, CDR2 SYGVKD. The CDR3 extends over 14 amino acids. The ends were cut back, 3 bases at V and 1 base at J, with 9 bases in the middle. The CDR3 coding sequence is TGTGCCATCAGTGAAGGGGTAACGAACACTGAAGCTTTCTTT. This gives the protein CAISEGVTNTEAFF.

V and J are TRBV27 and TRBJ2-7, with D possibly matching TRBD1 (5 bases). The V end lost 3 bases, the J end lost 3 bases, and 12 bases lay between the germline ends. Germline CDR1 MNHEY, CDR2 SMNVEV (reference sequence). The CDR3 is 14 amino acids. CDR3 bases: TGTGCCAGCAGTTTTCAGGGCCGACGCTACGAGCAGTACTTC. Translated, it gives CASSFQGRRYEQYF.

The J gene is TRBJ2-7, the V gene TRBV4-1, with a tentative D call TRBD2 (6 bases). The CDR3 contains 16 residues. CDR1 MGHRA and CDR2 YSYEKL come from the germline V gene. V was cut by 0 bases and J by 0 bases, with 12 bases left in between. CDR3 in amino acids: CASSQDPAGGSYEQYF. The DNA for the CDR3 is TGCGCCAGCAGCCAAGATCCCGCCGGGGGCTCCTACGAGCAGTACTTC.

V usage is TRBV7-8 and J usage is TRBJ2-1, with 10 nucleotides matching TRBD2. V was pared by 1 base and J by 2 bases, with 5 bases of the junction left unmatched. The CDR3 consists of 17 residues. The germline gives CDR1 SGHVS, CDR2 FQNEAQ. In DNA, the CDR3 is TGTGCCAGCAGCTTAGTGACTAGCGGGCTGACCTACAATGAGCAGTTCTTC. It specifies CASSLVTSGLTYNEQFF. Using reference TRBV7-8 and TRBJ2-1 for the parts outside the CDR3, the full variable domain is GAGVSQSPRYKVAKRGQDVALRCDPISGHVSLFWYQQALGQGPEFLTYFQNEAQLDKSGLPSDRFFAERPEGSVSTLKIQRTQQEDSAVYLCASSLVTSGLTYNEQFFGPGTRLTVL.

The table lists this clone with a count of one. The chain links TRBV4-3 to TRBJ2-7; weak D call: TRBD2 (5 bases). Germline V gene data show CDR1 as LGHNA and CDR2 as YSLEER. V lost 1 base to trimming and J lost 2 bases, with 15 bases between them. The CDR3 runs 16 residues. The CDR3 reads CASSQVVSSRAYEQYF. CDR3 bases: TGCGCCAGCAGCCAAGTAGTCTCGTCGAGGGCCTACGAGCAGTACTTC.

The chain uses TRBV7-9 and TRBJ1-2, with a possible D match to TRBD1 (5 bases). Trimming removed 5 bases at V and 4 bases at J, with 11 bases between. The CDR3 sequence is 13 residues long. CDR1 and CDR2 from the germline V gene are SEHNR and FQNEAQ (reference sequence). CDR3 sequence reads: CASSQTGGYGYTF. The CDR3 DNA follows: TGTGCCAGCAGCCAAACAGGTGGCTATGGCTACACCTTC.

The genes are TRBV7-3 and TRBJ2-2; no definite D call. This CDR3 is built from 13 residues. The germline gives CDR1 SGHTA, CDR2 FQGTGA. V lost 4 bases, J lost 5 bases, and 8 bases lay in between. CDR3 loop: CASSSGRTGELFF. The CDR3 coding sequence is TGTGCCAGCAGCTCTGGGCGTACCGGGGAGCTGTTTTTT.